This T cell receptor beta chain appears in the sequencing data of a study of blood T cell repertoires in COVID-19. TCRdb's copy holds only in-frame clones and misses some; the assay was immunoSEQ multiplex PCR. The top ten clones hold approximately 5% of a sample with 180,000 or so clones, roughly 84% of them seen once. V lost 9 bases, J lost 0 bases, and 21 bases lay in between. Germline V gene data show CDR1 as LNHDA and CDR2 as SQIVND (reference sequence). This CDR3 contains 17 residues. The sequence derives from a woman over 75 with acute or convalescent COVID-19. Sequences were obtained from peripheral blood. V is TRBV19 and J is TRBJ1-3; possibly TRBD1 for D (6 bases). CDR3 coding DNA: TGTGCCAGCACCCCTAGGACAGCTACCTACTCTGGAAACACCATATATTTT. Translation: CASTPRTATYSGNTIYF.